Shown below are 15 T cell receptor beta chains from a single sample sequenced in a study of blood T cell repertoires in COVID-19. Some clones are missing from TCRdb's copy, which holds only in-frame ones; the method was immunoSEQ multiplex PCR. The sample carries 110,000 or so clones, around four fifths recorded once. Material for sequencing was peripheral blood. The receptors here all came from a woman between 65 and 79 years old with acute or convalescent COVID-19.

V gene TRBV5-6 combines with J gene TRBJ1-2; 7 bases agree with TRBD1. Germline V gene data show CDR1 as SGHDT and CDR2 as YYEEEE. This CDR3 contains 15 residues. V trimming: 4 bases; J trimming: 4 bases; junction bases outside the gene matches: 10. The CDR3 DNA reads TGTGCCAGCAGCCAATCACAGGGGTCGGTCTATGGCTACACCTTC. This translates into CASSQSQGSVYGYTF.

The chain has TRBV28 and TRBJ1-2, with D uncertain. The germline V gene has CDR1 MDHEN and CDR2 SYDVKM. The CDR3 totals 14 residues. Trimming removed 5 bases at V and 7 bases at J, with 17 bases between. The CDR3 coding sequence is TGTGCCAGCAGTGTTGGACCGGTTAGCGGTGGCTACACCTTC. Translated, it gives CASSVGPVSGGYTF.

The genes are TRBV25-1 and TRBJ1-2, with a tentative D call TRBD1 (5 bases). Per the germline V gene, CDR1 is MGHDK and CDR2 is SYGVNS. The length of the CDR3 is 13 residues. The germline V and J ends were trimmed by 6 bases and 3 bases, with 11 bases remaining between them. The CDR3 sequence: CASRGQHDYGYTF. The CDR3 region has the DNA TGTGCCAGCAGGGGGCAACACGACTATGGCTACACCTTC.

The CDR3, as DNA: TGTGCCAGCAGCTTAGTATCAGGGGATAATTCACCCCTCCACTTT. Translated, it gives CASSLVSGDNSPLHF. V and J are TRBV7-2 and TRBJ1-6; possibly TRBD1 for D (6 bases). The germline CDR1 and CDR2 sequences are SGHTA and FQGNSA. This CDR3 has 15 amino acids. V was cut by 1 base and J by 5 bases, with 9 bases left in between.

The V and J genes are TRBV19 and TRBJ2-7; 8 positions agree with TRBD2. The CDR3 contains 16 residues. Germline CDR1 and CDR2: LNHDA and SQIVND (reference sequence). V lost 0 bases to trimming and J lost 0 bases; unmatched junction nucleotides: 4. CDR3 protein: CASSIDPSGRSYEQYF. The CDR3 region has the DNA TGTGCCAGTAGTATAGATCCTAGCGGGCGCTCCTACGAGCAGTACTTC.

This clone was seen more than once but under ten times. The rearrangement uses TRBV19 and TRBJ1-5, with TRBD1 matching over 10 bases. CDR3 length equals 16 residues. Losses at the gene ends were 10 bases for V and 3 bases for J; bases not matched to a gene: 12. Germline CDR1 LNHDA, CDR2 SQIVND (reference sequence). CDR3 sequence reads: CATTTRTGGINQPQHF. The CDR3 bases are TGTGCCACTACAACGCGGACAGGGGGAATCAATCAGCCCCAGCATTTT.

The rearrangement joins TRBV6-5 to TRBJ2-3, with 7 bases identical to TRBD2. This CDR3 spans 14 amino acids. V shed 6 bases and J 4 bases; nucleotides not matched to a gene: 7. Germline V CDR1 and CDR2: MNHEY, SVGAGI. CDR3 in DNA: TGTGCCAGCAGGAGCGGGGCAGGGCCAGATACGCAGTATTTT. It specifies CASRSGAGPDTQYF.

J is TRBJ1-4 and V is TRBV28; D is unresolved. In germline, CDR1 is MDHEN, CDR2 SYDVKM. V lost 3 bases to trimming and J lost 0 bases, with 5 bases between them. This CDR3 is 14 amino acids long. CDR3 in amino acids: CASSFGATNEKLFF. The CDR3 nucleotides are TGTGCCAGCAGTTTCGGAGCAACTAATGAAAAACTGTTTTTT.

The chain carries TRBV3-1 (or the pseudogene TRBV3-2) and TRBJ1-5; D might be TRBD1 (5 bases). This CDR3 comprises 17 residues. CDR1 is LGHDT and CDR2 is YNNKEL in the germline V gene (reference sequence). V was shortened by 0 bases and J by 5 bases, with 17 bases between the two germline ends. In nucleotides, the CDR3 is TGTGCCAGCAGCCAAGAGGGGCTCCGGACAAGGGATCAGCCCCAGCATTTT. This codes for CASSQEGLRTRDQPQHF.

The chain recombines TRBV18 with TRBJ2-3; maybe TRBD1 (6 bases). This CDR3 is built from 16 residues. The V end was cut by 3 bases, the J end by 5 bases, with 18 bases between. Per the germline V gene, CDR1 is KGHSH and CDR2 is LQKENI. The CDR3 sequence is CASSPLGGGLEDTQYF. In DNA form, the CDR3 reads TGTGCCAGCTCACCGCTAGGTGGGGGCCTGGAAGATACGCAGTATTTT.

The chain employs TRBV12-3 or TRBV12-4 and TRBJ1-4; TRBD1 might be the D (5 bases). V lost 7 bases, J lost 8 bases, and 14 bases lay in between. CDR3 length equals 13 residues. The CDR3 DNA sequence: TGTGCCAGCACCCGTGGGGCTAGGGAAAAACTGTTTTTT. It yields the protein CASTRGAREKLFF.

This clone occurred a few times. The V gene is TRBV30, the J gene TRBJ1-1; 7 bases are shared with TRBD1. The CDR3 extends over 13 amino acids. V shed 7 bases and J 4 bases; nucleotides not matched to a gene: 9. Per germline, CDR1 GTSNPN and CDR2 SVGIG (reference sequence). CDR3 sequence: CAYDRAGVTEAFF. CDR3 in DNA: TGTGCCTATGACAGGGCAGGGGTCACTGAAGCTTTCTTT. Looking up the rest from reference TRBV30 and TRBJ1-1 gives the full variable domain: SQTIHQWPATLVQPVGSPLSLECTVEGTSNPNLYWYRQAAGRGLQLLFYSVGIGQISSEVPQNLSASRPQDRQFILSSKKLLLSDSGFYLCAYDRAGVTEAFFGQGTRLTVV.

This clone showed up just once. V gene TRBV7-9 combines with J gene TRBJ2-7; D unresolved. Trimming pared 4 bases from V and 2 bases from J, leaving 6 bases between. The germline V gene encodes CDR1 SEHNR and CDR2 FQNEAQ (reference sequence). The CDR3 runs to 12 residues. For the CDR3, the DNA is TGTGCCAGCAGCTACACAGCCTACGAGCAGTACTTC. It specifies CASSYTAYEQYF.

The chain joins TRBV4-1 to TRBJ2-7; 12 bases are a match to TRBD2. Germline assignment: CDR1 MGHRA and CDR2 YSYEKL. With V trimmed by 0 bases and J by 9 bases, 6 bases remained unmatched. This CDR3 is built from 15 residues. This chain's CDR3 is CASSQDPGLAGRQYF. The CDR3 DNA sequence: TGCGCCAGCAGCCAAGACCCAGGACTAGCGGGGAGGCAGTACTTC.

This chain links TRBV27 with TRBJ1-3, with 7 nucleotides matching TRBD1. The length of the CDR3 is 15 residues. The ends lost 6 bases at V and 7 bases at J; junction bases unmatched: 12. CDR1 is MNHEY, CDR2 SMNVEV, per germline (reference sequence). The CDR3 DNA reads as TGTGCCAGCAGGACGACAGGGATTGGGTGGAACACCATATATTTT. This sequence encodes CASRTTGIGWNTIYF.